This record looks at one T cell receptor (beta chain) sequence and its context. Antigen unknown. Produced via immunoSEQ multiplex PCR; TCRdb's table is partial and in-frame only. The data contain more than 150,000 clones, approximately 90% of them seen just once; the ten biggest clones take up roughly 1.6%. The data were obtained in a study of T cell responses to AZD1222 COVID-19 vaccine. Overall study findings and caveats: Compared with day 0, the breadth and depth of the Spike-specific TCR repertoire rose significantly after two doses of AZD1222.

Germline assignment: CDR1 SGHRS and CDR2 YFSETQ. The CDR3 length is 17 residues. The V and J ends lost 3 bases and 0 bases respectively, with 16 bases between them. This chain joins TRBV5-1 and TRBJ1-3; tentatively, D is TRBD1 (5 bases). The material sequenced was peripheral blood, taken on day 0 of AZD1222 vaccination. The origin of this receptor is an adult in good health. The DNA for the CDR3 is TGCGCCAGCAGCTCTGACAGCCCCTCCAGCTCTGGAAACACCATATATTTT. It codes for CASSSDSPSSSGNTIYF.